This T cell receptor (beta chain) emerged from a study of CD8 T cells in ankylosing spondylitis. Study results and limitations: Ankylosing spondylitis blood appeared to be characterized by a TCR beta motif of 8 or 9 highly homologous variants.

For TCR beta, libraries came from quantitative 5'-RACE with molecular barcodes. MiXCR, run by TCRdb on the 5' RACE reads, gives a single entry per CDR3 protein. The repertoire consists of some 250,000 distinct CDR3 sequences, with roughly 10% occurring once and the leading ten covering 5.5% to 8%. Turning to this clonotype: What it binds is not known.

V lost 3 bases, J lost 6 bases, and 12 bases lay in between. CDR3 length: 14 amino acids. Germline CDR1 and CDR2: SGHKS and YYEKEE (reference sequence). The sequenced sample consisted of blood, either unsorted or a sorted T cell fraction (not recorded which). V usage is TRBV5-5 and J usage is TRBJ2-2; either TRBD1 or TRBD2 may fit D (5 bases each). This sequence originates from a male donor with ankylosing spondylitis or in good health (not recorded which). CDR3 in DNA: TGTGCCAGCAGCTGGACACTAGACCCCGGGGAGCTGTTTTTT. The encoded protein is CASSWTLDPGELFF.